Listed here are 14 T cell receptor beta chains from one sample, sequenced in a study of blood T cells in healthy people across ages. Alongside a J-beta primer mix, a sample-barcoded 5' primer served in a second PCR lasting about 7 to 12 cycles. TCRdb re-called the 5' RACE reads with MiXCR, one entry per CDR3 protein. The table lists roughly 700,000 distinct CDR3 sequences, about 34% of them singletons. The specimen sequenced was blood. The receptors originated from a woman of 80 years or more in good health.

The table lists this clonotype with a few counts. The chain couples TRBV20-1 to TRBJ1-5, with TRBD1 matching over 8 bases. With V trimmed by 5 bases and J by 7 bases, 13 bases remained unmatched. Germline CDR1 and CDR2: DFQATT and SNEGSKA (reference sequence). There are 15 residues in the CDR3. The CDR3 loop reads CSAVVGTGFGQPQHF. In DNA, the CDR3 is TGCAGTGCTGTAGTCGGGACAGGCTTTGGACAGCCCCAGCATTTT.

The V gene is TRBV6-2 or TRBV6-3, the J gene TRBJ1-5; D is unresolved. CDR3 length equals 15 residues. Trimming stripped 2 bases from V and 2 bases from J, with 10 bases between. Germline V gene sequence: CDR1 MNHEY, CDR2 SVGEGT. CDR3 sequence reads: CASSYTGQGNQPQHF. In nucleotides, the CDR3 is TGTGCCAGCAGTTACACCGGTCAGGGCAATCAGCCCCAGCATTTT.

This clonotype has at least ten counts. V gene TRBV4-3 combines with J gene TRBJ2-2; D may correspond to TRBD1 or TRBD2 (5 bases each). CDR1 is LGHNA and CDR2 is YSLEER in the germline V gene. The CDR3 loop spans 16 amino acids. Trimming shortened V by 7 bases and J by 4 bases, and 19 bases separated the two germline ends. CDR3 sequence (DNA): TGCGCCAGCACCCCGGGACCTAGCAGGAGCACCGGGGAGCTGTTTTTT. Amino acids: CASTPGPSRSTGELFF.

At least ten counts were recorded for this clonotype. The V and J genes are TRBV10-3 and TRBJ1-2; D unclear. Trimming left V 3 bases short and J 2 bases short, with 13 bases between. CDR1 is ENHRY and CDR2 is SYGVKD in the germline V gene. The CDR3 is 15 residues long. CDR3 residues: CAISEGVQTNYGYTF. The DNA for the CDR3 is TGTGCCATCAGTGAAGGCGTCCAGACCAACTATGGCTACACCTTC.

As regards this clonotype: This may be a read error: a much more frequent sequence differs by one nucleotide. V gene TRBV29-1 combines with J gene TRBJ2-3, with TRBD2 matching over 8 bases. The CDR3 covers 13 residues. Looked up from germline, CDR1 is SQVTM and CDR2 is ANQGSEA. The CDR3, as DNA: TGCAGCGTAAGCGGGGGTAGCACAGATACGCGGTATTTT. Its translation is CSVSGGSTDTRYF.

This clonotype was counted a few times. The CDR3 region is CASRYGGGGYEQYF. The CDR3 bases are TGTGCCAGCAGGTACGGGGGGGGAGGCTACGAGCAGTACTTC. The J gene is TRBJ2-7, the V gene TRBV6-6; TRBD2 agrees at 8 bases. CDR3 length equals 14 residues. With 6 bases clipped from V and 3 bases from J, the junction kept 7 bases outside the gene matches. From germline, CDR1 is MNHNY and CDR2 SVGAGI (reference sequence).

This clonotype occurred once. Possible read error: a much larger clone is one base away. This rearrangement joins TRBV5-4 to TRBJ2-5; 9 bases map to TRBD1. The CDR3 is 16 residues long. Germline assignment: CDR1 SGHNT and CDR2 YYREEE (reference sequence). The CDR3 reads CAGSDPGQGKGRAQYF. CDR3 DNA: TGTGCCGGCAGCGACCCGGGACAGGGTAAAGGAAGGGCCCAGTACTTC. Looking up the rest from reference TRBV5-4 and TRBJ2-5 gives the full variable domain: ETGVTQSPTHLIKTRGQQVTLRCSSQSGHNTVSWYQQALGQGPQFIFQYYREEENGRGNFPPRFSGLQFPNYSSELNVNALELDDSALYLCAGSDPGQGKGRAQYFGPGTRLLVL.

A word on this clonotype: A clone one base away is much larger, so this may be a read error. CDR3 DNA sequence: TGTGCCAGCAGCTTAGAGGGCAGGGGGCGAGATACGCAGTATTTT. Its protein is CASSLEGRGRDTQYF. The rearrangement links TRBV7-8 to TRBJ2-3; 8 nucleotides line up with TRBD1. The V and J ends lost 1 base and 5 bases, in that order; junction bases with no gene match: 5. CDR3 length: 15 amino acids. Germline loops: CDR1 SGHVS, CDR2 FQNEAQ.

This clonotype was found once. This chain joins TRBV7-2 and TRBJ2-1, with TRBD2 identical over 10 bases. The CDR3 runs 14 residues. In germline, CDR1 is SGHTA, CDR2 FQGNSA. The J segment lost 10 bases and the V segment lost 5 bases, leaving 8 bases of the junction unmatched. The CDR3 spells CASSPLAGAGEQFF. The CDR3 DNA reads as TGTGCCAGCAGCCCTCTAGCGGGAGCGGGAGAGCAGTTCTTC.

The chain employs TRBV7-9 and TRBJ2-6; D gene uncertain. CDR1 is SEHNR, CDR2 FQNEAQ, per germline (reference sequence). The CDR3 contains 13 residues. V lost 6 bases, J lost 4 bases, and 7 bases lay in between. CDR3 nucleotides: TGTGCCAGCAGTGGGGTCGGGGCCAACGTCCTGACTTTC. Its protein product is CASSGVGANVLTF.

This clonotype was detected many times. This chain connects TRBV29-1 to TRBJ2-3; unclear D gene. Trimming stripped 8 bases from V and 4 bases from J, with 22 bases between. The CDR3 is made up of 15 amino acids. Germline lookup yields CDR1 SQVTM and CDR2 ANQGSEA. CDR3: CSTTSAPKRADTQYF. The CDR3 region has the DNA TGCAGCACAACCTCGGCGCCTAAGCGCGCAGATACGCAGTATTTT.

There are a few counts of this clonotype. This may arise from a read error, as a much more abundant clone is one base away. The V gene is TRBV7-8, the J gene TRBJ2-4, with TRBD2 matching over 8 bases. The end of the DNA is better explained by TRBJ2-7, so the J call may be wrong. CDR1 and CDR2 from the germline V gene are SGHVS and FQNEAQ. The CDR3 runs 14 residues. The CDR3 loop reads CASSLGTRGYEQYF. CDR3 sequence (DNA): TGTGCCAGCAGCCTCGGGACTAGGGGCTACGAGCAGTACTTC.

As regards this clonotype: A junction end diverges from the germline sequence, so it may reflect a read error. V usage is TRBV6-5 and J usage is TRBJ1-3; D ambiguous. This CDR3 comprises 15 residues. Germline V gives CDR1 MNHEY, CDR2 SVGAGI. CDR3 protein: CASSYSGSSGNTRYF. The CDR3 nucleotides read TGTGCCAGCAGTTACTCAGGGAGCTCTGGAAACACCAGATATTTT.

This clonotype was counted at least ten times. V is TRBV12-3 or TRBV12-4 and J is TRBJ1-2; D not certain. The CDR3 contains 12 residues. The V gene lost 6 bases and the J gene lost 5 bases, with 10 bases spanning the gap. The CDR3 is CASSHGPYGYTF. The CDR3 DNA is TGTGCCAGCAGCCACGGTCCTTATGGCTACACCTTC.